This T cell receptor beta chain came from a study of Graves' ophthalmopathy and Graves' hyperthyroidism. This clonotype was found many times. Transcripts of RNA were the source for amplifying TCR beta CDR3 regions. Second-round multiplex PCR followed a first-round RT-PCR using HTBI primers. Each CDR3 protein is one row after TCRdb ran MiXCR on the multiplex PCR reads. The data hold about 480,000 distinct CDR3 sequences, with around 15% observed a single time. Presentation of ophthalmopathy in the donors involved moderate-to-severe activity, CAS ≥3, NOSPECS ≥4 and a duration under 3 months. Clinical symptoms and serum thyroxine were used for diagnosis; TRAb, thyroid ultrasound and orbital computed tomography were also relied on. Germline V gives CDR1 MDHEN, CDR2 SYDVKM. V lost 5 bases, J lost 0 bases, and 10 bases lay in between. The CDR3 contains 14 residues.

V is TRBV28 and J is TRBJ2-5; D unresolved. The TCR sequence derives from a woman in her thirties with Graves' ophthalmopathy. The sequenced sample consisted of blood. The CDR3 region has the DNA TGTGCCAGCAGTAACACAGCTTACCAAGAGACCCAGTACTTC. This codes for CASSNTAYQETQYF.